The source of this T cell receptor (beta chain) is a study of blood T cell repertoires in COVID-19. V was clipped by 5 bases and J by 0 bases, with 13 bases between them. The germline V gene encodes CDR1 SGHRS and CDR2 YFSETQ. This CDR3 has 15 residues. Using immunoSEQ multiplex PCR, the repertoire was profiled, and TCRdb retains in-frame clones only, with some absent. The sample records 250,000 to 300,000 clones, around four fifths being singletons. This rearrangement joins TRBV5-1 to TRBJ2-3; D is ambiguous. The sequencing sample was made of peripheral blood. This sequence originates from a man aged 55 to 69 who had recovered from COVID-19. The CDR3 reads CASRAEMTSTDTQYF. The CDR3 DNA reads TGCGCCAGCAGGGCGGAGATGACTAGCACAGATACGCAGTATTTT.